The 30 T cell receptor beta chains below come from one sample, sequenced in a study of cytomegalovirus exposure and HLA in healthy donors (dated by TCRdb to 2016 to 2017). The library was generated by the immunoSEQ multiplex PCR assay. The multiplex PCR relied on a mix of 60 forward primers for TCR Vbeta segments and 13 reverse primers for TCR Jbeta segments. TCRdb took this table from immuneACCESS and kept in-frame rearrangements with V and J called. Such tables lack part of the clones; where checked against another copy, unresolved V genes explain under half of the gap, and the rest is unexplained. The sample contains approximately 170,000 clones, over 75% of them found a single time. The top ten clones comprise around 2.3% of the sample. The sample taken for sequencing was PBMCs. These receptors were collected from a male donor in good health and CMV-seronegative.

This rearrangement joins TRBV5-6 to TRBJ2-7; D gene ambiguous. CDR1 is SGHDT, CDR2 YYEEEE, per germline. The V end was cut by 3 bases, the J end by 2 bases, with 18 bases between. The CDR3 consists of 16 residues. The CDR3 DNA follows: TGTGCCAGCAGCTCCTCTGCCCGTCTTCTACCCTACGAGCAGTACTTC. Protein: CASSSSARLLPYEQYF.

This CDR3 reads CASSQEFGGMGSSYNSPLHF. The DNA for the CDR3 is TGCGCCAGCAGCCAAGAGTTTGGCGGGATGGGGAGCTCCTATAATTCACCCCTCCACTTT. The rearrangement uses TRBV4-1 and TRBJ1-6, with D hard to call. Germline V gives CDR1 MGHRA, CDR2 YSYEKL. The length of the CDR3 is 20 residues. Trimming took 0 bases from V and 0 from J, leaving 18 bases between them.

This clone has only a few counts. The rearrangement uses TRBV19 and TRBJ2-3, with D possibly matching TRBD2 (5 bases). Trimming left V 5 bases short and J 6 bases short, with 12 bases between. In germline, CDR1 is LNHDA, CDR2 SQIVND (reference sequence). CDR3 size: 13 residues. This CDR3 reads CASSPIGGDTQYF. DNA of the CDR3: TGTGCCAGTAGTCCGATCGGCGGGGATACGCAGTATTTT.

This rearrangement joins TRBV10-3 to TRBJ1-1; D gene ambiguous. Trimming left V 6 bases short and J 2 bases short, with 10 bases between. CDR1 is ENHRY and CDR2 is SYGVKD in the germline V gene. The CDR3 extends over 13 amino acids. Here the CDR3 DNA reads TGTGCCATCAGGAAGACTGAAAACACTGAAGCTTTCTTT. This translates into CAIRKTENTEAFF.

In this sample, this clone turned up a few times. The genes are TRBV7-2 and TRBJ2-2; 8 bases are a match to TRBD2. V shed 2 bases, J shed 7 bases, and the junction held 9 bases outside the gene matches. The CDR3 is 16 amino acids. Germline CDR1 is SGHTA and CDR2 is FQGNSA. DNA for the CDR3: TGTGCCAGCAGCTTAAGTCCCGGGGGGGCTGGCGGGGAGCTGTTTTTT. Encoded protein: CASSLSPGGAGGELFF.

This rearrangement joins TRBV6-5 to TRBJ2-3; a possible D gene is TRBD1 (5 bases). The CDR3 consists of 13 residues. V dropped 6 bases and J dropped 0 bases, with 7 bases sitting between them. Germline lookup yields CDR1 MNHEY and CDR2 SVGAGI. The CDR3 is CASRAGSTDTQYF. CDR3 in DNA: TGTGCCAGCAGAGCAGGGAGCACAGATACGCAGTATTTT.

The rearrangement links TRBV7-9 to TRBJ1-4, with D unresolved. The germline V gene has CDR1 SEHNR and CDR2 FQNEAQ (reference sequence). The CDR3 covers 12 residues. CDR3 amino acids: CSIRGVNEKLFF. CDR3 nucleotide sequence: TGTTCCATTCGGGGTGTAAATGAAAAACTGTTTTTT.

The V gene is TRBV6-1, the J gene TRBJ2-2; 9 nucleotides line up with TRBD1. The CDR3 consists of 14 residues. J was trimmed by 7 bases and V by 4 bases; bases with no gene match: 4. Germline V gene sequence: CDR1 MNHNS, CDR2 SASEGT. This CDR3 reads CASSGTGEVGELFF. Here the CDR3 DNA reads TGTGCCAGCAGTGGGACAGGGGAGGTCGGGGAGCTGTTTTTT.

The rearrangement uses TRBV7-2 and TRBJ2-2, with D possibly matching TRBD2 (5 bases). This CDR3 is built from 12 residues. Trimming removed 0 bases at V and 11 bases at J, with 7 bases between. The germline V gene has CDR1 SGHTA and CDR2 FQGNSA. The CDR3 spells CASSLAGRELFF. The CDR3 DNA sequence: TGTGCCAGCAGCTTAGCGGGGAGAGAGCTGTTTTTT.

The CDR3 here is CASSKEGAVGTNTDTQYF. DNA of the CDR3: TGTGCCAGCAGCAAAGAAGGGGCGGTAGGTACAAACACAGATACGCAGTATTTT. The chain employs TRBV21-1 and TRBJ2-3; TRBD1, the D gene given by the table, was not confirmed from the DNA. TRBV21-1 is a listed pseudogene. This CDR3 is built from 18 residues.

The sample holds a few counts of this clone. V and J are TRBV5-6 and TRBJ1-4, with a possible D match to TRBD1 (6 bases). Germline CDR1 SGHDT, CDR2 YYEEEE. The V end lost 4 bases, the J end lost 7 bases, and 17 bases lay between the germline ends. This CDR3 comprises 15 residues. CDR3 amino acids: CASSARTALSEKLFF. The CDR3 region has the DNA TGTGCCAGCAGCGCAAGGACAGCTCTTAGTGAAAAACTGTTTTTT.

The V gene is TRBV29-1, the J gene TRBJ2-7, with 9 bases aligning to TRBD1. The CDR3 contains 13 residues. Trimming cost V 6 bases and J 6 bases; bases outside gene matches: 9. The V gene's germline CDR1 is SQVTM and CDR2 ANQGSEA. In DNA, the CDR3 is TGCAGCGTCGAACAGGGGGCAACGGGCGAGCAGTACTTC. It encodes CSVEQGATGEQYF.

The V gene is TRBV7-9, the J gene TRBJ1-2; D gene uncertain. Looked up from germline, CDR1 is SEHNR and CDR2 is FQNEAQ (reference sequence). The CDR3 runs 12 residues. V lost 5 bases, J lost 8 bases, and 12 bases lay in between. CDR3 residues: CASSDSRHGYTF. For the CDR3, the DNA is TGTGCCAGCAGCGACTCGAGGCACGGCTACACCTTC.

The gene calls are TRBV5-1 and TRBJ2-5; 8 nucleotides match TRBD1. Trimming took 4 bases from V and 4 from J; bases not matched to a gene: 6. The germline V gene has CDR1 SGHRS and CDR2 YFSETQ. The CDR3 contains 14 residues. The CDR3: CASSTVGQGETQYF. CDR3 DNA sequence: TGCGCCAGCAGCACGGTCGGACAGGGAGAGACCCAGTACTTC.

The chain has TRBV7-9 and TRBJ1-2; D is possibly TRBD1 (6 bases). Germline CDR1 and CDR2: SEHNR and FQNEAQ (reference sequence). The V end lost 4 bases, the J end lost 4 bases, and 13 bases lay between the germline ends. CDR3 size: 14 residues. In DNA form, the CDR3 reads TGTGCCAGCAGCTCCACAGGGCGACTCTATGGCTACACCTTC. Its translation: CASSSTGRLYGYTF.

The chain employs TRBV18 and TRBJ1-2; D is undetermined. Trimming took 0 bases from V and 4 from J, leaving 18 bases between them. This CDR3 is built from 17 residues. Germline-derived CDR1 and CDR2 are KGHSH and LQKENI. The CDR3 here is CASSPPSGVPFSYGYTF. In DNA form, the CDR3 reads TGTGCCAGCTCACCACCGTCGGGAGTTCCGTTCTCCTATGGCTACACCTTC.

J is TRBJ2-5 and V is TRBV5-1, with TRBD2 matching over 8 bases. The assigned J gene may be wrong: the sequence end matches TRBJ2-7 better. Germline CDR1 reads SGHRS; CDR2 reads YFSETQ. The CDR3 length is 12 residues. The CDR3 spells CASSRLANEQYF. CDR3 nucleotides: TGCGCCAGCAGCCGACTAGCGAACGAGCAGTACTTC.

The chain is built from TRBV4-3 and TRBJ2-3, with a tentative D call TRBD2 (6 bases). This CDR3 is built from 15 residues. Germline V lookup: CDR1 LGHNA, CDR2 YSLEER. V was shortened by 4 bases and J by 1 base, with 12 bases between the two germline ends. The chain's CDR3 is CASSRGTGGTDTQYF. The CDR3 nucleotides read TGCGCCAGCAGCCGAGGAACGGGGGGCACAGATACGCAGTATTTT.

The V call is TRBV19, the J call TRBJ2-5; 7 bases match TRBD2. The J call is in doubt because the DNA end fits TRBJ2-7 better. The germline gives CDR1 LNHDA, CDR2 SQIVND (reference sequence). There are 15 residues in the CDR3. The CDR3: CASSPRTRGTYEQYF. CDR3 in DNA: TGTGCCAGTAGTCCCCGGACTAGAGGGACCTACGAGCAGTACTTC.

This clone was counted a single time. J is TRBJ1-2 and V is TRBV13, with 7 bases lining up with TRBD1. Germline CDR1 PRHDT, CDR2 FYEKMQ (reference sequence). The V segment lost 0 bases and the J segment 3 bases; nucleotides outside the gene matches: 4. CDR3 length equals 15 residues. In nucleotides, the CDR3 is TGTGCCAGCAGCTTAGGCCTAACAGGGGACTATGGCTACACCTTC. Its translation is CASSLGLTGDYGYTF.

The V and J genes are TRBV2 and TRBJ1-6, with 7 bases that match TRBD1. CDR1 and CDR2 (germline): SNHLY, FYNNEI. Trimming removed 5 bases from V and 7 bases from J; junction bases left unmatched: 5. CDR3 length: 14 amino acids. The CDR3 region is CASSLGQLNSPLHF. CDR3 nucleotide sequence: TGTGCCAGCAGTCTGGGACAGCTAAATTCACCCCTCCACTTT.

The chain couples TRBV7-2 to TRBJ2-1; D is possibly TRBD2 (6 bases). Looked up from germline, CDR1 is SGHTA and CDR2 is FQGNSA. Trimming took off 0 bases at V and 4 bases at J, with 7 bases between the two ends. The CDR3 consists of 14 residues. The DNA of the CDR3 is TGTGCCAGCAGCTTAGCGGGGGGTTACAATGAGCAGTTCTTC. This codes for CASSLAGGYNEQFF.

J is TRBJ1-1 and V is TRBV6-1; D is undetermined. The V gene lost 1 base and the J gene lost 5 bases, with 11 bases spanning the gap. The V gene's germline CDR1 is MNHNS and CDR2 SASEGT. The CDR3 spans 14 residues. This chain's CDR3 is CASSEVLVLTEAFF. DNA of the CDR3: TGTGCCAGCAGTGAAGTACTAGTCCTTACTGAAGCTTTCTTT.

The chain couples TRBV6-1 to TRBJ2-5, with a weak D call TRBD1 (6 bases). Trimming pared 6 bases from V and 4 bases from J, leaving 18 bases between. In germline, CDR1 is MNHNS, CDR2 SASEGT. This CDR3 contains 15 residues. The CDR3 loop is CASSRPGQGVETQYF. The CDR3 DNA sequence: TGTGCCAGCAGCCGACCGGGACAAGGGGTAGAGACCCAGTACTTC.

The V call is TRBV19, the J call TRBJ2-4; tentative D call: TRBD2 (7 bases). From germline, CDR1 is LNHDA and CDR2 SQIVND (reference sequence). V dropped 7 bases and J dropped 0 bases, with 16 bases sitting between them. The CDR3 runs to 16 residues. CDR3 amino acids: CASTLGGALAKNIQYF. The CDR3 DNA follows: TGTGCCAGTACCCTAGGGGGGGCACTAGCCAAAAACATTCAGTACTTC. Based on the CDR3 plus reference TRBV19 and TRBJ2-4, the full variable domain is DGGITQSPKYLFRKEGQNVTLSCEQNLNHDAMYWYRQDPGQGLRLIYYSQIVNDFQKGDIAEGYSVSREKKESFPLTVTSAQKNPTAFYLCASTLGGALAKNIQYFGAGTRLSVL.

The rearrangement uses TRBV27 and TRBJ2-1, with 9 bases identical to TRBD2. CDR3 length equals 16 residues. J gave up 2 bases and V 4 bases, and 6 bases lay outside the gene matches. Germline V gene data show CDR1 as MNHEY and CDR2 as SMNVEV (reference sequence). The CDR3 is CASSSSAGGPYNEQFF. CDR3 nucleotides: TGTGCCAGCAGTTCGTCAGCGGGGGGCCCCTACAATGAGCAGTTCTTC.

The CDR3 nucleotides read TGCGCCAGCAGCCAAGAGCGGGGGGCCCATTACAATGAGCAGTTCTTC. Translation: CASSQERGAHYNEQFF. The rearrangement joins TRBV4-1 to TRBJ2-1, with 8 bases aligning to TRBD2. Germline V gene sequence: CDR1 MGHRA, CDR2 YSYEKL. CDR3 length equals 16 residues. The ends lost 0 bases at V and 4 bases at J; junction bases unmatched: 5.

For this clone: Relative to the germline gene, one junction end is altered; a read error may explain this. The V call is TRBV5-1, the J call TRBJ2-1, with TRBD1 identical over 10 bases. CDR3 length: 16 residues. Germline CDR1 reads SGHRS; CDR2 reads YFSETQ. This CDR3 is CASSLVTGGDRGGLLF. CDR3 DNA: TGCGCCAGCAGCTTGGTGACAGGGGGCGATCGGGGGGGTCTGCTCTTC.

The CDR3 reads CASSFTGGTGELFF. CDR3 coding DNA: TGCGCCAGCAGCTTCACGGGGGGCACCGGGGAGCTGTTTTTT. The chain carries TRBV5-1 and TRBJ2-2, with TRBD2 identical over 7 bases. The CDR3 length is 14 residues. V dropped 2 bases and J dropped 4; count of bases not matched to a gene: 2. Germline CDR1 and CDR2: SGHRS and YFSETQ.

The chain is built from TRBV6-5 and TRBJ1-1, with D uncertain. Trimming shortened V by 2 bases and J by 0 bases, and 13 bases separated the two germline ends. The length of the CDR3 is 16 residues. Germline loops: CDR1 MNHEY, CDR2 SVGAGI. CDR3: CASSYTPDRMNTEAFF. CDR3 DNA sequence: TGTGCCAGCAGTTACACGCCAGATCGCATGAACACTGAAGCTTTCTTT.